This T cell receptor beta chain was sequenced for a study of cytomegalovirus exposure and HLA in healthy donors. Study outcomes and limitations: The study labeled fewer than 200 TCR beta chains cytomegalovirus-associated.

About this clone itself: Its antigen is unidentified.

Germline V lookup: CDR1 SGHTA, CDR2 FQGNSA. The CDR3 totals 14 residues. The V gene lost 1 base and the J gene lost 4 bases, with 9 bases spanning the gap. Measured with immunoSEQ multiplex PCR; TCRdb has only the in-frame clones, and not every one. Here the sample spans some 120,000 clones, 85% to 90% being singletons. The V call is TRBV7-2, the J call TRBJ2-3; D call uncertain. The material sequenced was PBMCs. The clonotype was recovered from a woman in her late teens or twenties in good health and CMV-seronegative. This CDR3 reads CASSLDPVSDTQYF. DNA of the CDR3: TGTGCCAGCAGCTTAGACCCAGTTTCAGATACGCAGTATTTT.